The 9 T cell receptor beta chains listed next were all sequenced from one sample in a study of blood T cell repertoires in COVID-19. Generated by immunoSEQ multiplex PCR, the TCRdb table keeps only in-frame clones and is missing some. The sample holds about 320,000 clones, under 90% seen once. The sequenced material came from PBMCs or T cells enriched from blood (not recorded which). These receptors came from a woman younger than 35 who had recovered from COVID-19.

This chain joins TRBV11-2 and TRBJ2-1; 15 bases fit TRBD2. V dropped 8 bases and J dropped 7; count of bases not matched to a gene: 12. The CDR3 totals 17 residues. Per germline, CDR1 SGHAT and CDR2 FQNNGV. This CDR3 is CASSFDWTSGGGNEQFF. In DNA form, the CDR3 reads TGTGCCAGCTCTTTTGATTGGACTAGCGGGGGGGGTAATGAGCAGTTCTTC.

The chain is built from TRBV2 and TRBJ2-2, with D possibly matching TRBD1 (5 bases). Germline CDR1 reads SNHLY; CDR2 reads FYNNEI. This CDR3 comprises 13 residues. Trimming pared 7 bases from V and 6 bases from J, leaving 12 bases between. CDR3 protein: CASTGRVAGELFF. CDR3 coding DNA: TGTGCCAGCACGGGCAGGGTCGCCGGGGAGCTGTTTTTT.

The rearrangement links TRBV5-1 to TRBJ2-1; 8 nucleotides agree with TRBD2. Germline V CDR1 and CDR2: SGHRS, YFSETQ. J gave up 1 base and V 2 bases, and 5 bases lay outside the gene matches. The CDR3 extends over 16 amino acids. Here the CDR3 reads CASSFSGSHSYNEQFF. The CDR3 DNA reads as TGCGCCAGCAGCTTCAGCGGGAGCCATTCCTACAATGAGCAGTTCTTC.

V and J are TRBV3-1 (or the pseudogene TRBV3-2) and TRBJ1-4; D is unresolved. V shed 0 bases and J shed 5 bases, with 10 bases lying between them. Germline values: CDR1 LGHDT, CDR2 YNNKEL (reference sequence). This CDR3 comprises 15 residues. This CDR3 is CASSQEGQNNEKLFF. The CDR3, as DNA: TGTGCCAGCAGCCAAGAGGGCCAGAACAATGAAAAACTGTTTTTT.

This clone was counted between two and nine times. This chain joins TRBV2 and TRBJ1-1; D remains unclear. There are 12 residues in the CDR3. Germline V gene data show CDR1 as SNHLY and CDR2 as FYNNEI. The ends were cut back, 4 bases at V and 3 bases at J, with 6 bases in the middle. Here the CDR3 reads CASSGEYTEAFF. The CDR3 nucleotides are TGTGCCAGCAGTGGAGAGTACACTGAAGCTTTCTTT.

This chain connects TRBV5-4 to TRBJ1-6, with D possibly TRBD1 on 6 matching bases. Between the trimmed V and J ends, which lost 0 bases and 6 bases, there was a span of 7 bases. CDR1 and CDR2 (germline): SGHNT, YYREEE (reference sequence). The CDR3 length is 14 residues. The CDR3 protein is CASSLEGVNSPLHF. The DNA for the CDR3 is TGTGCCAGCAGCTTGGAGGGGGTTAATTCACCCCTCCACTTT.

J is TRBJ2-7 and V is TRBV5-1, with D possibly being TRBD2 (5 bases). The CDR3 length is 13 residues. V shed 4 bases and J shed 2 bases, with 10 bases lying between them. Germline loops: CDR1 SGHRS, CDR2 YFSETQ. CDR3 region: CASSRIGTYEQYF. The CDR3 DNA reads TGCGCCAGCAGCCGCATCGGGACCTACGAGCAGTACTTC.

The chain carries TRBV5-5 and TRBJ1-2, with 7 bases that match TRBD1. The length of the CDR3 is 16 residues. Per germline, CDR1 SGHKS and CDR2 YYEKEE (reference sequence). V trimming: 0 bases; J trimming: 2 bases; junction bases outside the gene matches: 7. Here the CDR3 reads CASSLASGQRNYGYTF. CDR3 bases: TGTGCCAGCAGCTTGGCCTCGGGACAGCGCAACTATGGCTACACCTTC.

The rearrangement uses TRBV5-6 and TRBJ2-1; 8 nucleotides match TRBD2. The CDR3 sequence is 14 residues long. Germline V gives CDR1 SGHDT, CDR2 YYEEEE. Unmatched junction bases numbered 4, after V lost 2 bases and J lost 6 bases. CDR3 DNA: TGTGCCAGCAGCTTCGGGACTAGACTCAATGAGCAGTTCTTC. Its protein product is CASSFGTRLNEQFF. Filled out from reference TRBV5-6 and TRBJ2-1, the complete variable domain reads DAGVTQSPTHLIKTRGQQVTLRCSPKSGHDTVSWYQQALGQGPQFIFQYYEEEERQRGNFPDRFSGHQFPNYSSELNVNALLLGDSALYLCASSFGTRLNEQFFGPGTRLTVL.